This TCR beta chain was recorded in a study of shared clonotypes between healthy human individuals. Whole-study findings and limits: Clonotype sharing among donors was expected to depend on sequencing depth.

Using immunoSEQ multiplex PCR, the repertoire was profiled, and TCRdb retains in-frame clones only, with some absent. The sample carries fewer than 700,000 clones, just over 75% recorded once. The CDR3 runs to 15 residues. A note on this clone: The antigen remains unidentified.

The sequence came from a woman between 40 and 55 years old in good health. Some clones in this sample may be carry-over from other donors' samples. The chain carries TRBV21-1 and TRBJ2-7. TRBV21-1 is a pseudogene. Sequenced material: PBMCs. CDR3 DNA sequence: TGTGCCAGCAGCAAAGGTTGGGACCGCAAAAACGAGCAGTACTTC. This gives the protein CASSKGWDRKNEQYF.